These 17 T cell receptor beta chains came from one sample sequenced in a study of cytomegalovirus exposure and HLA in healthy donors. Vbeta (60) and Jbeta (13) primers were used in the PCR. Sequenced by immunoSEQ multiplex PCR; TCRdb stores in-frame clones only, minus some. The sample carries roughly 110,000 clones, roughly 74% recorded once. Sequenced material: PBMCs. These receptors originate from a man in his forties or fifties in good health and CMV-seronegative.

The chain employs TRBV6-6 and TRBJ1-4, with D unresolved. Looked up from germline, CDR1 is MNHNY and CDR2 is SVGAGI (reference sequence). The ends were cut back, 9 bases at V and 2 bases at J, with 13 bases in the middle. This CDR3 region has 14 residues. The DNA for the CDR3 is TGTGCCAGTCGCCCCGGCGGTACTAATGAAAAACTGTTTTTT. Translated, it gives CASRPGGTNEKLFF.

CDR3 region: CASSEWDRGDTEAFF. The CDR3 DNA is TGTGCCAGCAGTGAATGGGACAGGGGAGACACTGAAGCTTTCTTT. The chain uses TRBV2 and TRBJ1-1; 10 positions agree with TRBD1. Germline V gene data show CDR1 as SNHLY and CDR2 as FYNNEI. The junction had 3 bases not matched to a gene; V was cut back by 2 bases and J by 3 bases. CDR3 length: 15 amino acids.

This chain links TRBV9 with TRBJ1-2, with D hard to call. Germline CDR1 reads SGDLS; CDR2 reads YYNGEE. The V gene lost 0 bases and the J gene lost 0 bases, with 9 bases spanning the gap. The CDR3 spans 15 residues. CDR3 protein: CASSVAGITNYGYTF. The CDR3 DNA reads TGTGCCAGCAGCGTAGCCGGGATTACTAACTATGGCTACACCTTC.

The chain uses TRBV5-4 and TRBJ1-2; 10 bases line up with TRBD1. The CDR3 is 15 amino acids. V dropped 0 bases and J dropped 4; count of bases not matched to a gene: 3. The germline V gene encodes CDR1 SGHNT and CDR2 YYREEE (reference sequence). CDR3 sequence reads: CASSLGQGAGYGYTF. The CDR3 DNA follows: TGTGCCAGCAGCTTGGGACAGGGGGCTGGCTATGGCTACACCTTC.

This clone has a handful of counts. The CDR3 spells CASSPQGTYGYTF. CDR3 DNA sequence: TGTGCCAGCAGCCCGCAGGGGACCTATGGCTACACCTTC. The rearrangement uses TRBV6-5 and TRBJ1-2; possible D gene TRBD1, 6 bases. V was trimmed by 6 bases and J by 4 bases, leaving 12 bases between them. Germline CDR1 reads MNHEY; CDR2 reads SVGAGI. The CDR3 runs 13 residues.

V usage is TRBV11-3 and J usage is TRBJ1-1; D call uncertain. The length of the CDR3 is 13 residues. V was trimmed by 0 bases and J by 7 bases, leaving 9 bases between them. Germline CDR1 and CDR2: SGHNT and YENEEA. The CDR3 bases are TGTGCCAGCAGCTTAGATCTAATTAGTGAAGCTTTCTTT. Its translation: CASSLDLISEAFF.

This CDR3 reads CASSKVVRVGQPQHF. In DNA form, the CDR3 reads TGTGCCAGCAGCAAAGTAGTCAGGGTCGGGCAGCCCCAGCATTTT. J is TRBJ1-5 and V is TRBV21-1; TRBD1 reflects the table's D call only, with no check against the DNA. TRBV21-1 is deemed a pseudogene. The CDR3 loop spans 15 amino acids.

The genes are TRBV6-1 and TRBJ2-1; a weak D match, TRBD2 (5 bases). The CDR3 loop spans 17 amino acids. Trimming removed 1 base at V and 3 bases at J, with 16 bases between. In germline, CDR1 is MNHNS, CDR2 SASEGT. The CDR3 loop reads CASSEGSVSPRYNEQFF. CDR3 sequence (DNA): TGTGCCAGCAGTGAAGGTAGCGTCTCCCCCCGCTACAATGAGCAGTTCTTC.

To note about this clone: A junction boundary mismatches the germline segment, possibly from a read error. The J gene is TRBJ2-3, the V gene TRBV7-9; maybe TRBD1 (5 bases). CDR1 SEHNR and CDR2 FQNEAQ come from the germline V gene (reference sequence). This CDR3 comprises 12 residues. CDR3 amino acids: CSSSSGTDTQYF. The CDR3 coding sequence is TGTTCCAGCAGTTCAGGGACAGATACGCAGTATTTT.

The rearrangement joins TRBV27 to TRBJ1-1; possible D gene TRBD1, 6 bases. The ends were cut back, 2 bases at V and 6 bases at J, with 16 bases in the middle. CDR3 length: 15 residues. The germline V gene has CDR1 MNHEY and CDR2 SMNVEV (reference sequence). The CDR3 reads CASSLAGTFGAEAFF. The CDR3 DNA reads TGTGCCAGCAGTTTAGCCGGGACATTCGGGGCTGAAGCTTTCTTT.

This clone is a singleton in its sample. The CDR3 region has the DNA TGCGCCAGCAGTGAGCGTAGCGACGGCTACGAGCAGTACTTC. This encodes CASSERSDGYEQYF. The chain employs TRBV10-1 and TRBJ2-7, with D possibly being TRBD2 (5 bases). CDR3 length: 14 amino acids. CDR1 WNHNN and CDR2 SYGVQD come from the germline V gene (reference sequence). Trimming stripped 2 bases from V and 3 bases from J, with 11 bases between.

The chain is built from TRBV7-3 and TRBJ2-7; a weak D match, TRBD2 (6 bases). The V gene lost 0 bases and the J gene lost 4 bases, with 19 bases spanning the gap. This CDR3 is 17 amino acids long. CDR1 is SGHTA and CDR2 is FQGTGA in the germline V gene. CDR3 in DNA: TGTGCCAGCAGCTTAACCCCTGTCCTGGTCGGGGGATACGAGCAGTACTTC. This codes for CASSLTPVLVGGYEQYF.

The CDR3 spells CASSLGAGGPADTQYF. DNA for the CDR3: TGTGCCAGCAGCTTGGGGGCGGGGGGGCCGGCAGATACGCAGTATTTT. The V and J genes are TRBV5-4 and TRBJ2-3; 9 bases align to TRBD2. CDR1 is SGHNT and CDR2 is YYREEE in the germline V gene (reference sequence). The CDR3 is 16 residues long. Germline trimming cut 0 bases from V and 4 bases from J; bases unmatched to any gene: 6.

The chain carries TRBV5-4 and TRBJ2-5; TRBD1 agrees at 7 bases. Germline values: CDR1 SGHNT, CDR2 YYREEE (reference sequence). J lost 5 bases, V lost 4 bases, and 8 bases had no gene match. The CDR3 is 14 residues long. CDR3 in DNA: TGTGCCAGCAGCCCAAGGGGGCGCGAGGAGACCCAGTACTTC. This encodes CASSPRGREETQYF.

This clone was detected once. CDR3 sequence reads: CASSQAEAGGVWSPLHF. Here the CDR3 DNA reads TGCGCCAGCAGCCAAGCGGAGGCAGGGGGCGTTTGGTCACCCCTCCACTTT. The chain carries TRBV4-1 and TRBJ1-6; 8 nucleotides line up with TRBD1. Germline CDR1 MGHRA, CDR2 YSYEKL. Losses at the gene ends were 1 base for V and 10 bases for J; bases not matched to a gene: 12. The CDR3 sequence is 17 residues long.

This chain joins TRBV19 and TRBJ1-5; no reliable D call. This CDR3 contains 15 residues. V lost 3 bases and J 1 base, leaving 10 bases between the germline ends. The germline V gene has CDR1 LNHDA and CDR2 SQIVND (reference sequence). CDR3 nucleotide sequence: TGTGCCAGTAGTATGCTGTTCAGGAGCAATCAGCCCCAGCATTTT. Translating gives CASSMLFRSNQPQHF. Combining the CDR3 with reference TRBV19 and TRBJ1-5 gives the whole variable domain DGGITQSPKYLFRKEGQNVTLSCEQNLNHDAMYWYRQDPGQGLRLIYYSQIVNDFQKGDIAEGYSVSREKKESFPLTVTSAQKNPTAFYLCASSMLFRSNQPQHFGDGTRLSIL.

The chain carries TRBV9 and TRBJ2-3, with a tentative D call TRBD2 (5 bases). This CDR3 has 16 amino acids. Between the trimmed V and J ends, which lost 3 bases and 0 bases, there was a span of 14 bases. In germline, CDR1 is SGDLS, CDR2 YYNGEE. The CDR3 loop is CASSARADGSTDTQYF. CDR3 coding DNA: TGTGCCAGCAGCGCGAGAGCGGACGGAAGCACAGATACGCAGTATTTT. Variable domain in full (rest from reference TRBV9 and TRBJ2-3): DSGVTQTPKHLITATGQRVTLRCSPRSGDLSVYWYQQSLDQGLQFLIQYYNGEERAKGNILERFSAQQFPDLHSELNLSSLELGDSALYFCASSARADGSTDTQYFGPGTRLTVL.